This T cell receptor (beta chain) was obtained from a study of cytomegalovirus exposure and HLA in healthy donors. For the study at large: Later, an analysis reported that the 95 to 150 validation repertoires had used the same platform as the approximately 600 first-cohort repertoires.

Profiling relied on immunoSEQ multiplex PCR, and the TCRdb table lists in-frame clones only, not all of them. The sample records around 49,000 clones, roughly 92% being singletons. This clonotype was sampled from a man younger than 35 in good health and CMV-seronegative. Sequencing input: PBMCs.

This CDR3 is CASSRQDQPQHF. The DNA of the CDR3 is TGTGCCAGCAGCCGACAGGATCAGCCCCAGCATTTT. The J gene is TRBJ1-5, the V gene TRBV7-9, with D possibly TRBD1 on 6 matching bases. Deletions cut 5 bases from V and 5 bases from J, with 7 bases between. The CDR3 is 12 residues long. From germline, CDR1 is SEHNR and CDR2 FQNEAQ (reference sequence).